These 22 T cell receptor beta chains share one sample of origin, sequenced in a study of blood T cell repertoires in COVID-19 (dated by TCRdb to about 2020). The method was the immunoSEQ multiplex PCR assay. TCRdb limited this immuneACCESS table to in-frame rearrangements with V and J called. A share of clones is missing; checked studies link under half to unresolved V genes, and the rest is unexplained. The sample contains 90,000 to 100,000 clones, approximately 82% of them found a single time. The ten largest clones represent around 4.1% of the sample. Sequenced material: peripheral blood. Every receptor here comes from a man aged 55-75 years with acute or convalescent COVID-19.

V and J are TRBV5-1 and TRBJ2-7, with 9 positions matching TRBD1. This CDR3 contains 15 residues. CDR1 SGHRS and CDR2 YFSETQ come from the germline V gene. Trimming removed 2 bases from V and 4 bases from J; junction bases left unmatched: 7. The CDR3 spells CASSFSGTGFYEQYV. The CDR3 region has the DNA TGCGCCAGCAGCTTTTCAGGGACAGGGTTTTACGAGCAGTACGTC.

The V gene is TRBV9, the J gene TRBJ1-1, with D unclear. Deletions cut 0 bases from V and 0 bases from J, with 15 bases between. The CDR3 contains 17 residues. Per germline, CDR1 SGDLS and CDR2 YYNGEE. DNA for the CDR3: TGTGCCAGCAGCGTAGACGTTGTGGAGGCAATGAACACTGAAGCTTTCTTT. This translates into CASSVDVVEAMNTEAFF. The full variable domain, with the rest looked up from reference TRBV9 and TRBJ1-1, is DSGVTQTPKHLITATGQRVTLRCSPRSGDLSVYWYQQSLDQGLQFLIQYYNGEERAKGNILERFSAQQFPDLHSELNLSSLELGDSALYFCASSVDVVEAMNTEAFFGQGTRLTVV.

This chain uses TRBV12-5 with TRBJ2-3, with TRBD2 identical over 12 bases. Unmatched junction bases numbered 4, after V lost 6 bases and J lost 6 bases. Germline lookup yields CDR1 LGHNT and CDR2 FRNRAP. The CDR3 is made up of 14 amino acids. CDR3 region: CASGRLAGVDTQYF. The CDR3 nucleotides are TGTGCTAGTGGGAGACTAGCGGGAGTTGATACGCAGTATTTT.

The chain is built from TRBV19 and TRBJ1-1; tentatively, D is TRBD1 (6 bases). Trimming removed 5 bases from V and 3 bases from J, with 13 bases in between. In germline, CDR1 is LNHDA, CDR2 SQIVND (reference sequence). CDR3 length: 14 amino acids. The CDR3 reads CASSFQGLDTEAFF. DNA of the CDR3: TGTGCCAGTAGTTTCCAGGGGCTTGACACTGAAGCTTTCTTT.

CDR3 amino acids: CASSSPRQATEAFF. The CDR3 region has the DNA TGTGCCAGCTCATCCCCAAGACAGGCGACTGAAGCTTTCTTT. The chain employs TRBV18 and TRBJ1-1; D possibly corresponds to TRBD1 (6 bases). Looked up from germline, CDR1 is KGHSH and CDR2 is LQKENI. Trimming pared 5 bases from V and 5 bases from J, leaving 15 bases between. The CDR3 spans 14 residues.

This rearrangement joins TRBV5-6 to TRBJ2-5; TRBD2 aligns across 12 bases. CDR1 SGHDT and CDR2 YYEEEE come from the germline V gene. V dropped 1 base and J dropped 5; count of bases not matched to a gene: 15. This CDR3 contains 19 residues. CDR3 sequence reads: CASSLKTSGSREARETQYF. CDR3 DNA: TGTGCCAGCAGCTTGAAGACTAGCGGGAGTAGGGAGGCTCGGGAGACCCAGTACTTC.

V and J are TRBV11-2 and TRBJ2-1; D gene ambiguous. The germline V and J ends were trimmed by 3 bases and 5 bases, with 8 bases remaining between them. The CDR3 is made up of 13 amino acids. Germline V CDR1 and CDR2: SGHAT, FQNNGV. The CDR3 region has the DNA TGTGCCAGCAGCTTTACGGGTAACAATGAGCAGTTCTTC. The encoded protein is CASSFTGNNEQFF.

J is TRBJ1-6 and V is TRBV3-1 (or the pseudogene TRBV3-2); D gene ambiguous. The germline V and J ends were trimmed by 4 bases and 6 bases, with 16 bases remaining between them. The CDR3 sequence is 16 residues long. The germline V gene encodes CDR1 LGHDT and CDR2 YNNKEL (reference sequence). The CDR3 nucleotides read TGTGCCAGCAGCCCCCCCCAAGCAATCGGTAATTCACCCCTCCACTTT. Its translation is CASSPPQAIGNSPLHF.

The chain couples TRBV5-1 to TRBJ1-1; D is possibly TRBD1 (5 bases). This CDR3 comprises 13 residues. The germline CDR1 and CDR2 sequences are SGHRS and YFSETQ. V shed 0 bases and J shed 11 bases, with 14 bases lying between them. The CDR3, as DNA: TGCGCCAGCAGCTTGGCGGGGGAGACGGGGGCTTTCTTT. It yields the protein CASSLAGETGAFF.

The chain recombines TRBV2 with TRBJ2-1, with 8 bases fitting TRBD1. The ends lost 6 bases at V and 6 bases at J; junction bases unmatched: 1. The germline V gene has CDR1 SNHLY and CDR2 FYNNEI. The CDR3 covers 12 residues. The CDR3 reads CASRDRVNEQFF. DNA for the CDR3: TGTGCCAGCAGGGACAGGGTCAATGAGCAGTTCTTC.

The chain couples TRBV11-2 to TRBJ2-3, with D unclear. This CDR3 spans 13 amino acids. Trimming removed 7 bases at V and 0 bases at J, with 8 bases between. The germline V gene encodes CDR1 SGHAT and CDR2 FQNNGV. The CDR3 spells CASTPGSTDTQYF. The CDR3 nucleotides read TGTGCCAGCACTCCAGGTAGCACAGATACGCAGTATTTT.

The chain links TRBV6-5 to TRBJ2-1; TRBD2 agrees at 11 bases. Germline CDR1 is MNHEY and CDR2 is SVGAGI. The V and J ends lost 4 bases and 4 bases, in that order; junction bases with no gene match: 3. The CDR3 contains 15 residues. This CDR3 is CASSSGTSGYNEQFF. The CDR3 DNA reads TGTGCCAGCAGTTCCGGGACTAGCGGATACAATGAGCAGTTCTTC.

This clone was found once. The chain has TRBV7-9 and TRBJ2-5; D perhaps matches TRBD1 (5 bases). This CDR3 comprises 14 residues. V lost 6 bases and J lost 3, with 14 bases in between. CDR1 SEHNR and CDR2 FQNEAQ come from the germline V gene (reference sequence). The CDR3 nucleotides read TGTGCCAGCAGAATGAAGGGGCCTGAAGAGACCCAGTACTTC. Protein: CASRMKGPEETQYF.

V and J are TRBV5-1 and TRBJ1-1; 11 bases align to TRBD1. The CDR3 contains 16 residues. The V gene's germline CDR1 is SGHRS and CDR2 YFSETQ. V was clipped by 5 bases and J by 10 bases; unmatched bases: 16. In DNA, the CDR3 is TGCGCCAGCAGTCCTGGGACAGGGGGTATTGGAGTAGGAGCTTTCTTT. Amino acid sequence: CASSPGTGGIGVGAFF.

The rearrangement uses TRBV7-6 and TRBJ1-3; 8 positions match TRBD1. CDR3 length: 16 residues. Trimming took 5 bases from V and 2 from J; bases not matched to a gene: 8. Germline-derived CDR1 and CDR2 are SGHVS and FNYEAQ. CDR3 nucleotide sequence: TGTGCCAGCAGCCTTACGACAGGGGCACCTGGAAACACCATATATTTT. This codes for CASSLTTGAPGNTIYF.

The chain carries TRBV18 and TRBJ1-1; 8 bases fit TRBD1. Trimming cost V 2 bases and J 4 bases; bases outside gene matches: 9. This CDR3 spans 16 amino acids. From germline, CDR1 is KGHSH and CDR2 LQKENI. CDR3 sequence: CASSPKRDRGSTEAFF. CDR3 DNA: TGTGCCAGCTCACCAAAACGTGACAGGGGTTCCACTGAAGCTTTCTTT.

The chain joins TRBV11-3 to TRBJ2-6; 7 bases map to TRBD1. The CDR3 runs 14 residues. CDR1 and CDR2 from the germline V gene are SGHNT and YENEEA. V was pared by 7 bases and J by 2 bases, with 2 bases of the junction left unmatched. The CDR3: CASNDRAGANVLTF. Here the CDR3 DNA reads TGTGCCAGCAACGACAGGGCTGGGGCCAACGTCCTGACTTTC.

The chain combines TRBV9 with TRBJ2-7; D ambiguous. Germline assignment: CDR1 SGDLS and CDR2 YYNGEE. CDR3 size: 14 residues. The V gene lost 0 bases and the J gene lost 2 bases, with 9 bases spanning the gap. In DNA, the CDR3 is TGTGCCAGCAGCGTAGGGGCAGGAACCTACGAGCAGTACTTC. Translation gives CASSVGAGTYEQYF.

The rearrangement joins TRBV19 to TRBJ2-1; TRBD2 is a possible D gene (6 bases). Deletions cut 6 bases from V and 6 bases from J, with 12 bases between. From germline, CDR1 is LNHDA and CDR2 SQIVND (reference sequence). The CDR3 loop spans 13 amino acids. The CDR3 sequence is CASSGSVINEQFF. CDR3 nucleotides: TGTGCCAGTAGCGGGAGTGTTATCAATGAGCAGTTCTTC.

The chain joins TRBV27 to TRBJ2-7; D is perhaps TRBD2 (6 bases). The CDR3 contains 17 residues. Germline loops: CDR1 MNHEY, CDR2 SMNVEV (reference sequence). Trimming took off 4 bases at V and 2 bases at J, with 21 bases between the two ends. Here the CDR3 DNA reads TGTGCCAGCAGTTCAACTATAGGGACTTTGGCAACCTACGAGCAGTACTTC. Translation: CASSSTIGTLATYEQYF.

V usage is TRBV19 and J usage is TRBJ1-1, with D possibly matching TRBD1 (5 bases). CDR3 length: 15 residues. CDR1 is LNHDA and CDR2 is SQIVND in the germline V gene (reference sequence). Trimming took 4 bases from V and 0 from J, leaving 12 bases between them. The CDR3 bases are TGTGCCAGTAGTAGGTGGTCCAGGGTGAACACTGAAGCTTTCTTT. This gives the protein CASSRWSRVNTEAFF. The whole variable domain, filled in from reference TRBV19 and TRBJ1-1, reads DGGITQSPKYLFRKEGQNVTLSCEQNLNHDAMYWYRQDPGQGLRLIYYSQIVNDFQKGDIAEGYSVSREKKESFPLTVTSAQKNPTAFYLCASSRWSRVNTEAFFGQGTRLTVV.

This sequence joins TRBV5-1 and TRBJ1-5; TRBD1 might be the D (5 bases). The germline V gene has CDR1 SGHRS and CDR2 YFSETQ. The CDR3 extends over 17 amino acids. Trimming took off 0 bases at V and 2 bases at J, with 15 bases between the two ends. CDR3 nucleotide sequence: TGCGCCAGCAGCTTGGGCCCCCCAGGGTCCGGCAATCAGCCCCAGCATTTT. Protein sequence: CASSLGPPGSGNQPQHF.